A single sample is the source of the 8 T cell receptor beta chains below, sequenced in a study of T cell repertoires in cytomegalovirus infection (dated by TCRdb to about 2019). This specimen's treatment or condition label, interpreted: in vitro stimulation with specific CMV peptide epitopes to enrich CMV-specific T cells. The data were produced on an Illumina HiSeq 1500. Using fastp trimming at Q25 and MiXCR clonotype assembly, TCRdb reanalyzed the public sequencing data and kept in-frame beta chains. Rows are combined by CDR3 protein, so each entry shows the most common genes and DNA. A total of some 350,000 distinct CDR3 sequences appear in this sample, almost 30% of them only once. The ten largest make up 15% to 25% of the sample. Their antigen targets remain unknown. Material: cultured PBMCs, obtained from culture after CMV antigen stimulation. All receptors come from a human donor in good health (CMV status not recorded). Some clones in this sample may be carry-over from other donors' samples.

V gene TRBV3-1 combines with J gene TRBJ1-1, with TRBD1 identical over 7 bases. The CDR3 spans 12 residues. Per the germline V gene, CDR1 is LGHDT and CDR2 is YNNKEL (reference sequence). Trimming removed 5 bases from V and 4 bases from J; junction bases left unmatched: 1. CDR3 region: CASSDRVTEAFF. CDR3 bases: TGTGCCAGCAGCGACAGGGTCACTGAAGCTTTCTTT.

This clonotype has more than one count but fewer than ten. The chain employs TRBV27 and TRBJ2-1, with TRBD1 matching over 8 bases. Germline trimming cut 3 bases from V and 7 bases from J; bases unmatched to any gene: 8. The CDR3 sequence is 15 residues long. Germline V CDR1 and CDR2: MNHEY, SMNVEV (reference sequence). CDR3 nucleotides: TGTGCCAGCAGTTTGTCCAGGGGGCAAGATAATGAGCAGTTCTTC. This translates into CASSLSRGQDNEQFF.

This clonotype turned up a few times. This chain's CDR3 is CASRASRPYNEQFF. The CDR3 region has the DNA TGTGCCAGCAGAGCGAGCAGGCCTTACAATGAGCAGTTCTTC. The chain has TRBV25-1 and TRBJ2-1, with no clear D. V was shortened by 6 bases and J by 4 bases, with 13 bases between the two germline ends. This CDR3 region has 14 residues. CDR1 is MGHDK, CDR2 SYGVNS, per germline.

This clonotype was picked up many times. The CDR3 DNA reads as TGTGCCAGCAGCCCCGGGGCGGGGGCCAACGTCCTGACTTTC. Encoded protein: CASSPGAGANVLTF. The rearrangement uses TRBV7-9 and TRBJ2-6; D tentatively fits TRBD1 or TRBD2 (5 bases each). Germline V CDR1 and CDR2: SEHNR, FQNEAQ (reference sequence). The CDR3 consists of 14 residues. V was trimmed by 5 bases and J by 4 bases, leaving 9 bases between them. Using reference TRBV7-9 and TRBJ2-6 for the parts outside the CDR3, the full variable domain is DTGVSQNPRHKITKRGQNVTFRCDPISEHNRLYWYRQTLGQGPEFLTYFQNEAQLEKSRLLSDRFSAERPKGSFSTLEIQRTEQGDSAMYLCASSPGAGANVLTFGAGSRLTVL.

This clonotype was seen only a few times. J is TRBJ1-6 and V is TRBV4-2, with D unresolved. The V end was cut by 0 bases, the J end by 10 bases, with 16 bases between. CDR1 and CDR2 (germline): LGHNA, YNFKEQ. This CDR3 contains 16 residues. CDR3 amino acids: CASSQDQDWSGSPLHF. The DNA for the CDR3 is TGTGCCAGCAGCCAAGATCAGGACTGGAGCGGGTCACCCCTCCACTTT.

There are a few counts of this clonotype. This rearrangement joins TRBV5-1 to TRBJ2-3; 10 bases line up with TRBD1. The CDR3 sequence is 16 residues long. Per the germline V gene, CDR1 is SGHRS and CDR2 is YFSETQ. The ends lost 0 bases at V and 6 bases at J; junction bases unmatched: 7. The CDR3 spells CASSLDGTGAGDTQYF. The CDR3 DNA is TGCGCCAGCAGCTTGGACGGGACAGGGGCTGGCGATACGCAGTATTTT.

This chain uses TRBV6-5 with TRBJ1-1; weak D call: TRBD1 (6 bases). This CDR3 region has 15 residues. With 6 bases removed from V and 0 bases from J, the gap between germline ends came to 14 bases. The germline V gene encodes CDR1 MNHEY and CDR2 SVGAGI. This chain's CDR3 is CASRHGGHMNTEAFF. DNA of the CDR3: TGTGCCAGCAGGCACGGGGGGCACATGAACACTGAAGCTTTCTTT.

This clonotype was counted only a few times. V and J are TRBV20-1 and TRBJ1-1; no clear D. The CDR3 is 15 residues long. CDR1 is DFQATT and CDR2 is SNEGSKA in the germline V gene (reference sequence). V gave up 2 bases and J gave up 2 bases, with 15 bases separating them. CDR3 amino acids: CSARSSGSYNTEAFF. CDR3 in DNA: TGCAGTGCTAGATCTTCGGGATCCTATAACACTGAAGCTTTCTTT.